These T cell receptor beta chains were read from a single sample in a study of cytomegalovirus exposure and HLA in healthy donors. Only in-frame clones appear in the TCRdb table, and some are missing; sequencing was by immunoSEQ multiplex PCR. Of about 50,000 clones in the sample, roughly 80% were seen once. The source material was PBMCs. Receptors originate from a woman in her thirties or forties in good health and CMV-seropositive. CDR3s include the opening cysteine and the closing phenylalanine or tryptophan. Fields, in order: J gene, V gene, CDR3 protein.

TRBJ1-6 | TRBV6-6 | CASTPTGAWNSPLHF
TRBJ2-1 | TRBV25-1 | CASSGGVNEQFF
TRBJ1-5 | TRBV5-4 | CASSVGGYNQPQHF
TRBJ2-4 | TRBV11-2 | CASSPRGLRGNIQYF
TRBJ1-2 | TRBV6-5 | CASRLPGGGYTF
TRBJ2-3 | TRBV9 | CASSVGGGELYF
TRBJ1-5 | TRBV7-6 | CASSLNPNQPQHF
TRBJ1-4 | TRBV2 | CASNPTGTGDPTNEKLFF
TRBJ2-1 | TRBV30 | CAANPGTSGDEQFF
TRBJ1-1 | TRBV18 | CASSSGSGGTEAFF
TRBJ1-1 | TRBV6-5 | CASSYSGQGTEAFF